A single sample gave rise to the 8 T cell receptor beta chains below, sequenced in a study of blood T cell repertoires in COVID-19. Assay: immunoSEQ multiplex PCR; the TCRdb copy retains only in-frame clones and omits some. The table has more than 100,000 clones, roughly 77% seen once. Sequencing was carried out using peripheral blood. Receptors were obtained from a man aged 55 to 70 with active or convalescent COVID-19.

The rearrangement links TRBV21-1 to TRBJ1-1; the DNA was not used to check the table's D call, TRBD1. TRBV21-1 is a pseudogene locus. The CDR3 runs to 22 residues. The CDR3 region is CASSKGRVAVGRDRGLNTEAFF. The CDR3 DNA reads TGTGCCAGCAGCAAAGGACGAGTGGCCGTGGGACGGGACAGGGGACTGAACACTGAAGCTTTCTTT.

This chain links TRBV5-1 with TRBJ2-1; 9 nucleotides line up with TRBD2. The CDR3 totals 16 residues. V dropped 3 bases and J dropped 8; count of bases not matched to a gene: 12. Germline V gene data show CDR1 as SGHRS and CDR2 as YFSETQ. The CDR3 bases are TGCGCCAGCAGCTCTCTAGCGGGGCTAGATGGAGATGAGCAGTTCTTC. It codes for CASSSLAGLDGDEQFF.

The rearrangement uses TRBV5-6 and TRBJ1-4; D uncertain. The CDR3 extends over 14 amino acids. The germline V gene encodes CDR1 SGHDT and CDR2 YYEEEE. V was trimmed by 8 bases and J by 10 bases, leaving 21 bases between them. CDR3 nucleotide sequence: TGTGCCAGTCACGAAGGACTCGGAGGGCGAAAACTGTTTTTT. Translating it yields CASHEGLGGRKLFF.

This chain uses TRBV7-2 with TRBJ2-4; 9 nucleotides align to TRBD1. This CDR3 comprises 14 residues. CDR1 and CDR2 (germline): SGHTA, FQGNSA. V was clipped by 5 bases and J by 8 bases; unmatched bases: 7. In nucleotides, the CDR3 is TGTGCCAGCAGCGCCACAGGGGGCTGGGACATTCAGTACTTC. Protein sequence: CASSATGGWDIQYF.

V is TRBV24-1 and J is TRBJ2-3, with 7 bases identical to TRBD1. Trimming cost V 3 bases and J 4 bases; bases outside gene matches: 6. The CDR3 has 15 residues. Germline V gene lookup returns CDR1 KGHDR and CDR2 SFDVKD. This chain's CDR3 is CATSDVRGQADTQYF. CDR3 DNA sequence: TGTGCCACCAGTGATGTTAGGGGGCAAGCAGATACGCAGTATTTT.

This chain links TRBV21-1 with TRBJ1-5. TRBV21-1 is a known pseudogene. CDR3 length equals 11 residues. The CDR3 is CASSLNQPQHF. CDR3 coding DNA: TGTGCCAGCAGCCTCAATCAGCCCCAGCATTTT.

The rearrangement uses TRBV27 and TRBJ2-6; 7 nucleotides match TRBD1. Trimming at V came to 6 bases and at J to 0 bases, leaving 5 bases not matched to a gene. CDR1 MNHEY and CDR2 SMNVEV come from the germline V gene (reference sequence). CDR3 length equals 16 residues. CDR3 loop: CASSRDSFSGANVLTF. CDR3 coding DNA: TGTGCCAGCAGCCGGGACAGCTTCTCTGGGGCCAACGTCCTGACTTTC. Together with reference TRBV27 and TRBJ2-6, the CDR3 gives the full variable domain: EAQVTQNPRYLITVTGKKLTVTCSQNMNHEYMSWYRQDPGLGLRQIYYSMNVEVTDKGDVPEGYKVSRKEKRNFPLILESPSPNQTSLYFCASSRDSFSGANVLTFGAGSRLTVL.

CDR3 sequence: CASMGDRGTDTQYF. Here the CDR3 DNA reads TGTGCCAGCATGGGGGACAGGGGAACAGATACGCAGTATTTT. The rearrangement links TRBV2 to TRBJ2-3; 10 bases agree with TRBD1. The CDR3 runs 14 residues. Trimming cost V 7 bases and J 3 bases; bases outside gene matches: 4. The V gene's germline CDR1 is SNHLY and CDR2 FYNNEI.